The T cell receptor beta chain under discussion was sequenced for a study of T cells in women clearing cervical HPV infection. Whole-study context: Controls' single incident HPV16 infection cleared within 12 months without precancer. Study conclusions and caveats: CIN3+ cases had significantly higher TCR repertoire richness than controls, but evenness did not differ. Cases and controls were distinguished at AUC over 0.75 by richness and V genes.

In germline, CDR1 is KGHSH, CDR2 LQKENI. The CDR3 runs 14 residues. The trim removed 6 bases at V and 4 bases at J, leaving 6 bases unmatched. The assay was immunoSEQ multiplex PCR, and TCRdb's table has in-frame clones only and misses some. The sample's table shows about 35,000 clones. Note on this clone: Antigen specificity is unknown. The CDR3 end is not reached by the read, which stops 3 residues before it; the germline J gene fills it in.

The TCR sequence derives from a woman between 18 and 75 years old with a cervical HPV16 infection that either progressed to CIN3+ or cleared (not recorded which). The V gene is TRBV18, the J gene TRBJ2-3; TRBD2 agrees at 8 bases. The material sequenced was blood buffy coat. CDR3 DNA, as far as it was read: TGTGCCAGCTCCCCGGGAGCGGGGGCAGATACG. Translated, it gives CASSPGAGADT. The CDR3 as a whole reads CASSPGAGADTQYF.